This T cell receptor (beta chain) was obtained from a study of identical twins. CDR1 is MNHEY, CDR2 SVGAGI, per germline. The CDR3 spans 15 residues. The trim removed 4 bases at V and 5 bases at J, leaving 8 bases unmatched. Regarding this clonotype: Its antigen is undetermined.

Findings and limits, study-wide: Insertions were reduced in abundant cord blood beta clonotypes but not in memory repertoires. The study drew conclusions from cross-sectional statistical analysis, not from following the same donors.

TCRdb used MiXCR to reprocess the 5' RACE reads, holding one entry per CDR3 protein. The sample records around 960,000 distinct CDR3 sequences, around 12% being singletons. In addition, the sample was reused for a study of yellow fever vaccine responses in identical twins.

The chain joins TRBV6-5 to TRBJ2-3, with 8 bases that match TRBD1. The sequence derives from a woman between 18 and 30 years old in good health. Input material: PBMCs. This chain's CDR3 is CASSWQGARGDTQYF. Written as DNA, the CDR3 is TGTGCCAGCAGTTGGCAGGGGGCGCGGGGAGATACGCAGTATTTT.